This T cell receptor beta chain derives from a study of PD-1 blockade in classical Hodgkin lymphoma. The V gene end was trimmed by 1 base and the J gene end by 2 bases; junction bases not matched to a gene: 10. Germline loops: CDR1 SGHDT, CDR2 YYEEEE. The CDR3 runs 17 residues. As to time point: cycle 4 day 1 (C4D1), after more than 5 weeks of nivolumab. Every patient had relapsed following autologous stem cell transplantation, and cohorts differed in brentuximab vedotin exposure. Best response was recorded as complete response, partial response or progressive disease. Broader study findings: Complete responders started with a diversity level that resembled newly diagnosed patients at baseline.

The repertoire was sequenced with immunoSEQ multiplex PCR; TCRdb's copy has only in-frame clones and lacks some. The sample has about 50,000 clones, roughly 80% seen once. Notes on this clone: Its antigen is currently unknown.

The TCR comes from a human donor with classical Hodgkin lymphoma. The V call is TRBV5-6, the J call TRBJ1-2; 8 bases agree with TRBD1. The sample consisted of peripheral blood mononuclear cells (PBMCs), taken before the fourth cycle of nivolumab. Here the CDR3 DNA reads TGTGCCAGCAGCTTGCCGGGACAGGTATCCTCCAACTATGGCTACACCTTC. Encoded protein: CASSLPGQVSSNYGYTF.